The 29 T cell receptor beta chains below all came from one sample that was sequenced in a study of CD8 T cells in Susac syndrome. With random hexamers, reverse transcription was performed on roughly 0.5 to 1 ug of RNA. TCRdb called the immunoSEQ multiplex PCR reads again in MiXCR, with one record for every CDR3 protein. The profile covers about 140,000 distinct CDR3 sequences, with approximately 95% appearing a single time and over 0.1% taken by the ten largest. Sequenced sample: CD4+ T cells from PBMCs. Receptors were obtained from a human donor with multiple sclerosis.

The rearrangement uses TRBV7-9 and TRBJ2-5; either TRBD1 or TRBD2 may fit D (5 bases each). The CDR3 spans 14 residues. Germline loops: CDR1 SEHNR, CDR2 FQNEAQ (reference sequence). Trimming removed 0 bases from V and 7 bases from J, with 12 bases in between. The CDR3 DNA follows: TGTGCCAGCAGCTTAGCGGGGGTCAAGGGGACCCAGTACTTC. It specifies CASSLAGVKGTQYF.

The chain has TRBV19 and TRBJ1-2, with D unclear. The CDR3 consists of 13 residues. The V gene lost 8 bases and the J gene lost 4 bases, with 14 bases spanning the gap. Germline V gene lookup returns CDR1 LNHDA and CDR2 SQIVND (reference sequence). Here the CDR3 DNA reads TGTGCCAGTTCGGGATGGCCGATCTATGGCTACACCTTC. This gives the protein CASSGWPIYGYTF.

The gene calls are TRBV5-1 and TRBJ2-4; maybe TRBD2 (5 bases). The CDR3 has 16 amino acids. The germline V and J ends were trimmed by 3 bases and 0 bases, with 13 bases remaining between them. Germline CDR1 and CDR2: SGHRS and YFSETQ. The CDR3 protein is CASSSGKTIAKNIQYF. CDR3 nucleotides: TGCGCCAGCAGCTCGGGAAAAACTATAGCCAAAAACATTCAGTACTTC. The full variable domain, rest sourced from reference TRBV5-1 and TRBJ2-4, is KAGVTQTPRYLIKTRGQQVTLSCSPISGHRSVSWYQQTPGQGLQFLFEYFSETQRNKGNFPGRFSGRQFSNSRSEMNVSTLELGDSALYLCASSSGKTIAKNIQYFGAGTRLSVL.

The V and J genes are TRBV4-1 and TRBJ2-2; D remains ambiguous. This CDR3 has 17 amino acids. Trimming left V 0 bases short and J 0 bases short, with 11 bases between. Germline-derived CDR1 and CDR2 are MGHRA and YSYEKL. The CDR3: CASSQEVLRTNTGELFF. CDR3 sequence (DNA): TGCGCCAGCAGCCAAGAAGTCCTTCGAACGAACACCGGGGAGCTGTTTTTT.

The CDR3 nucleotides read TGTGCCAGCAGACCTAGGGGCCCCGACAATGAGCAGTTCTTC. Translated: CASRPRGPDNEQFF. The chain is built from TRBV7-9 and TRBJ2-1, with a weak D call TRBD1 (5 bases). Germline V gene data show CDR1 as SEHNR and CDR2 as FQNEAQ (reference sequence). V lost 6 bases and J 5 bases, leaving 14 bases between the germline ends. The length of the CDR3 is 14 residues. Filled out from reference TRBV7-9 and TRBJ2-1, the complete variable domain reads DTGVSQNPRHKITKRGQNVTFRCDPISEHNRLYWYRQTLGQGPEFLTYFQNEAQLEKSRLLSDRFSAERPKGSFSTLEIQRTEQGDSAMYLCASRPRGPDNEQFFGPGTRLTVL.

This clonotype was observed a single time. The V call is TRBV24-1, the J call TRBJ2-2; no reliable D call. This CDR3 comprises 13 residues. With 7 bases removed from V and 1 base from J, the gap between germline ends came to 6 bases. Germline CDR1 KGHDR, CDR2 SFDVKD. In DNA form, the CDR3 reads TGTGCCACCAGCCAGTGGAACACCGGGGAGCTGTTTTTT. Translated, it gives CATSQWNTGELFF.

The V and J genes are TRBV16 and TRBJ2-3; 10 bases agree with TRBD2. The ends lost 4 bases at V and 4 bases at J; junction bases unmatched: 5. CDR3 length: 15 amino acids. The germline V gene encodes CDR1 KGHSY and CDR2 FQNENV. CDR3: CASSPGLAGADTQYF. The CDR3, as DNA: TGTGCCAGCAGCCCCGGGCTAGCGGGAGCAGATACGCAGTATTTT.

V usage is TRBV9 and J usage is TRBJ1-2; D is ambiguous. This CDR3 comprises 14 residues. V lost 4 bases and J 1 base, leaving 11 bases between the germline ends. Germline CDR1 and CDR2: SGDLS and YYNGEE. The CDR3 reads CASSPRFYNYGYTF. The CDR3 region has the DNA TGTGCCAGCAGCCCCCGATTCTATAACTATGGCTACACCTTC.

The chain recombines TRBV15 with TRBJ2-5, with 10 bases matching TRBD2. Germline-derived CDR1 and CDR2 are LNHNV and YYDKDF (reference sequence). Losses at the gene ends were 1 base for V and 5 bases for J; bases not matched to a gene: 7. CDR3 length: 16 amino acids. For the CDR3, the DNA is TGTGCCACCAGCAGAGCAGAAGCGGGAGGGTGGGAGACCCAGTACTTC. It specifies CATSRAEAGGWETQYF.

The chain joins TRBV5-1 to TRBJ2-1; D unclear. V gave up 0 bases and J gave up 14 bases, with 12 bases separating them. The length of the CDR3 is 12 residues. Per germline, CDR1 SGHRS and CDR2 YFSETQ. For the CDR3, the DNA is TGCGCCAGCAGCTTGGAGGGAAGAGTGGAGTTCTTC. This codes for CASSLEGRVEFF.

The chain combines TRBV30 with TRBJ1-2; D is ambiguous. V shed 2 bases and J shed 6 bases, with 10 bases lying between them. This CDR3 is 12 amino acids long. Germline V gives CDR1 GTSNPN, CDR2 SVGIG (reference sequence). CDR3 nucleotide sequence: TGTGCCTGGAGTCCGACGGGGAATGGCTACACCTTC. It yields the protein CAWSPTGNGYTF.

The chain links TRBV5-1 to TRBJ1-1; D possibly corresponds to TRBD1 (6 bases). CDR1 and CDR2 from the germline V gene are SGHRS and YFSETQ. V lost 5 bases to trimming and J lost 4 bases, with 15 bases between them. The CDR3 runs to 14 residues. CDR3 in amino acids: CASRDSQVVTEAFF. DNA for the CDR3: TGCGCCAGCAGGGACAGTCAAGTTGTCACTGAAGCTTTCTTT.

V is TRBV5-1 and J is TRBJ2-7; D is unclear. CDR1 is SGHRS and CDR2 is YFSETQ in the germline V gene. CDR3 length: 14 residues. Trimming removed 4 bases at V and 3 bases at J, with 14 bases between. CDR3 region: CASSPDANGYEQYF. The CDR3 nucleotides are TGCGCCAGCAGCCCGGACGCCAATGGCTACGAGCAGTACTTC. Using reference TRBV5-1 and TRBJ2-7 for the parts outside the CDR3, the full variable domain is KAGVTQTPRYLIKTRGQQVTLSCSPISGHRSVSWYQQTPGQGLQFLFEYFSETQRNKGNFPGRFSGRQFSNSRSEMNVSTLELGDSALYLCASSPDANGYEQYFGPGTRLTVT.

This chain's CDR3 is CSAHIQGQPQHF. The DNA for the CDR3 is TGCAGTGCTCACATACAGGGTCAGCCCCAGCATTTT. The chain uses TRBV20-1 and TRBJ1-5, with D possibly matching TRBD1 (6 bases). Germline V gene data show CDR1 as DFQATT and CDR2 as SNEGSKA (reference sequence). V lost 5 bases and J 6 bases, leaving 11 bases between the germline ends. The CDR3 runs 12 residues.

CDR3 region: CASGLQGLRAQYF. As DNA, the CDR3 is TGTGCCAGCGGCCTGCAGGGTTTGAGGGCCCAGTACTTC. The J gene is TRBJ2-5, the V gene TRBV6-1; possibly TRBD1 or TRBD2 for D (5 bases each). This CDR3 spans 13 amino acids. Trimming left V 8 bases short and J 9 bases short, with 19 bases between. Looked up from germline, CDR1 is MNHNS and CDR2 is SASEGT.

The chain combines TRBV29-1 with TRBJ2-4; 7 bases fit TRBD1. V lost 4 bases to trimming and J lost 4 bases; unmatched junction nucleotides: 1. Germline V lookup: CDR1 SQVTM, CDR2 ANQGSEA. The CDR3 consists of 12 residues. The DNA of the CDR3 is TGCAGCGTTGGGGACAGTAAAAACATTCAGTACTTC. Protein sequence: CSVGDSKNIQYF.

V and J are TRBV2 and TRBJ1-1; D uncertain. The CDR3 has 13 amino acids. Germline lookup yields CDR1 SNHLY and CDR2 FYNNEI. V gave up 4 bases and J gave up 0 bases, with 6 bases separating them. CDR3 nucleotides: TGTGCCAGCAGTGGGTGGGTGAACACTGAAGCTTTCTTT. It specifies CASSGWVNTEAFF.

This CDR3 is CASRAASTDTQYF. Here the CDR3 DNA reads TGCGCCAGCAGAGCGGCTAGCACAGATACGCAGTATTTT. This rearrangement joins TRBV4-3 to TRBJ2-3; tentative D call: TRBD2 (5 bases). The CDR3 totals 13 residues. Germline V gene sequence: CDR1 LGHNA, CDR2 YSLEER. Trimming stripped 6 bases from V and 0 bases from J, with 7 bases between.

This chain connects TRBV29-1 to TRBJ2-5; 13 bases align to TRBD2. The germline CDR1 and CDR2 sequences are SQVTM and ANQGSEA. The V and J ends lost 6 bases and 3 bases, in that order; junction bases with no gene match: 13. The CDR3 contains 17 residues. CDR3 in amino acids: CSVIPRFGLAGEETQYF. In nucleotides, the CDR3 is TGCAGCGTAATTCCTAGATTTGGACTAGCGGGAGAAGAGACCCAGTACTTC.

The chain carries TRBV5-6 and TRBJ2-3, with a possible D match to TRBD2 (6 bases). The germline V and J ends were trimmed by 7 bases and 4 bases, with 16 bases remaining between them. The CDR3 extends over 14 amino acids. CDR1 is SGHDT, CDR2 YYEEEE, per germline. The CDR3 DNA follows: TGTGCCAGCGGACGATCGTGGGGGGCAGATACGCAGTATTTT. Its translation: CASGRSWGADTQYF.

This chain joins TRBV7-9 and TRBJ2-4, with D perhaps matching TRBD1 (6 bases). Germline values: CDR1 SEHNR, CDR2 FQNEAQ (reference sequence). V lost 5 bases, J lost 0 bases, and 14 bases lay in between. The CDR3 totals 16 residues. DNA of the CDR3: TGTGCCAGCAGCCTCGGGACAACTCTAGCCAAAAACATTCAGTACTTC. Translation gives CASSLGTTLAKNIQYF.

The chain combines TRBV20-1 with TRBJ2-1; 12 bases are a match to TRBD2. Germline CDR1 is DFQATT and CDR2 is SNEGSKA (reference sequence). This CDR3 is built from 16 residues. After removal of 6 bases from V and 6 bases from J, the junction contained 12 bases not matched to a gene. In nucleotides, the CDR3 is TGCAGTGCGAGCATGATTCTAGCGGGGGGGCGCAATGAGCAGTTCTTC. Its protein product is CSASMILAGGRNEQFF.

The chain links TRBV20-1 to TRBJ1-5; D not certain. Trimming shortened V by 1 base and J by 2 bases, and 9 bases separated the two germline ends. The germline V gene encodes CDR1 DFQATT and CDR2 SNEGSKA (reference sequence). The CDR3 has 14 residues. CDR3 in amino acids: CSARAPTGNQPQHF. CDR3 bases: TGCAGTGCTAGAGCCCCCACGGGCAATCAGCCCCAGCATTTT.

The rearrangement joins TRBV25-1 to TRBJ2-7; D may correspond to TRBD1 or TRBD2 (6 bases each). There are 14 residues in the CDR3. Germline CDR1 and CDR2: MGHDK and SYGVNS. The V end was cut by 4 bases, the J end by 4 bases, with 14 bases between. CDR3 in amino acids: CASSGVGGGYEQYF. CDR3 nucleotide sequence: TGTGCCAGCAGTGGCGTGGGGGGCGGGTACGAGCAGTACTTC.

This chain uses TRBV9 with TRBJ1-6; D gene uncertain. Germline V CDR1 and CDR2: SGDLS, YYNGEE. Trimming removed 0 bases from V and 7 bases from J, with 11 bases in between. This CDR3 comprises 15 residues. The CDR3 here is CASSVGAGSNSPLHF. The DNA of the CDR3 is TGTGCCAGCAGCGTAGGAGCCGGATCGAATTCACCCCTCCACTTT.

The CDR3 loop is CASRGLRDEELYTQYF. The CDR3 DNA is TGTGCCAGCAGGGGACTCCGGGACGAGGAGTTATATACGCAGTATTTT. V gene TRBV2 combines with J gene TRBJ2-3, with D possibly TRBD2 on 6 matching bases. Germline values: CDR1 SNHLY, CDR2 FYNNEI. The CDR3 consists of 16 residues. The V end was cut by 6 bases, the J end by 7 bases, with 23 bases between.

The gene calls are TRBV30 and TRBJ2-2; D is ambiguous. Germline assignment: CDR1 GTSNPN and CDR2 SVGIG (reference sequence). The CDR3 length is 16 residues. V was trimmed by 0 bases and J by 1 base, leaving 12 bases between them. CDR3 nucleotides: TGTGCCTGGAGTGTACGTTACCGATTGAACACCGGGGAGCTGTTTTTT. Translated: CAWSVRYRLNTGELFF.

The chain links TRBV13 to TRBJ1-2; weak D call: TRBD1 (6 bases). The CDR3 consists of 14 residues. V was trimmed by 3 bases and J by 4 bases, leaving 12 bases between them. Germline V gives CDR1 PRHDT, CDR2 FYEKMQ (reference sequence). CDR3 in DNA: TGTGCCAGCAGCTTCGACAGGAGGAGCTATGGCTACACCTTC. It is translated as CASSFDRRSYGYTF.

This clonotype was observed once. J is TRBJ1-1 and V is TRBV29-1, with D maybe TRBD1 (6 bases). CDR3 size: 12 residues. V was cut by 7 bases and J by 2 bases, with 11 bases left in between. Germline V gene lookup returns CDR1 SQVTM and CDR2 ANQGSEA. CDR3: CSERTANTEAFF. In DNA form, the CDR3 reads TGCAGCGAACGGACAGCCAACACTGAAGCTTTCTTT.